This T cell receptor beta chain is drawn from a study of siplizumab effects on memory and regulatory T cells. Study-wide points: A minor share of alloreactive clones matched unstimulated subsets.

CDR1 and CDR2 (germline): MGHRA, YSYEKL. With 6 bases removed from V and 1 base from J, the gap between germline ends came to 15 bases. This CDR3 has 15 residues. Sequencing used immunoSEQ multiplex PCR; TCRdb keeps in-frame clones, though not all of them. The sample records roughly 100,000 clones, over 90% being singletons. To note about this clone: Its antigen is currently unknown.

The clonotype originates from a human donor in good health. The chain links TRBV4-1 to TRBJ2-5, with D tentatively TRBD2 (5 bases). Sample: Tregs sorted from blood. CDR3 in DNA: TGCGCCAGCAGTCCACTAGGTTGGGCCCAAGAGACCCAGTACTTC. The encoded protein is CASSPLGWAQETQYF.